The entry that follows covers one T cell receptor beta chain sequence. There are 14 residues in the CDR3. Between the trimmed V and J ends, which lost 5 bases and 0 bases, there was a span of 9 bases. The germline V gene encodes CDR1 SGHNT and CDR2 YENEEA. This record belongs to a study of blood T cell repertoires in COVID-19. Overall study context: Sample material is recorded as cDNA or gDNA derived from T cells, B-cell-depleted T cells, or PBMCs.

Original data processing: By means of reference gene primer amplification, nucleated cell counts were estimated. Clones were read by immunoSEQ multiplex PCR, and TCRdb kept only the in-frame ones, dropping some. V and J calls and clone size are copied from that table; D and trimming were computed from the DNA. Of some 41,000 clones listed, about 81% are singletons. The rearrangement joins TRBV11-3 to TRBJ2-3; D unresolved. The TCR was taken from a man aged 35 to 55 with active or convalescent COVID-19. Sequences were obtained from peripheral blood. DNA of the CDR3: TGTGCCAGCAGCATGGTCACTAGCACAGATACGCAGTATTTT. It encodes CASSMVTSTDTQYF.